Each of the 22 T cell receptor beta chains below was sequenced from the same sample in a study of blood T cell repertoires in COVID-19. Generated by immunoSEQ multiplex PCR, the TCRdb table keeps only in-frame clones and is missing some. The table includes roughly 230,000 clones, approximately 84% detected once. Material for sequencing was PBMCs or T cells enriched from blood (not recorded which). Every receptor here comes from a man in his forties or fifties who had recovered from COVID-19.

The gene calls are TRBV7-3 and TRBJ2-1; possibly TRBD2 for D (6 bases). This CDR3 is built from 14 residues. Trimming removed 1 base from V and 8 bases from J, with 12 bases in between. CDR1 is SGHTA and CDR2 is FQGTGA in the germline V gene. The chain's CDR3 is CASSLRLDGDEQFF. In DNA form, the CDR3 reads TGTGCCAGCAGCTTAAGACTAGATGGTGATGAGCAGTTCTTC.

This sequence joins TRBV5-1 and TRBJ1-1; 7 bases are shared with TRBD1. The CDR3 sequence is 16 residues long. Germline CDR1 reads SGHRS; CDR2 reads YFSETQ. The ends lost 5 bases at V and 1 base at J; junction bases unmatched: 11. The CDR3 is CASSRDRLSSNTEAFF. CDR3 bases: TGCGCCAGCAGTCGGGACAGACTGTCTTCGAACACTGAAGCTTTCTTT. Full variable domain (remainder filled in from reference TRBV5-1 and TRBJ1-1): KAGVTQTPRYLIKTRGQQVTLSCSPISGHRSVSWYQQTPGQGLQFLFEYFSETQRNKGNFPGRFSGRQFSNSRSEMNVSTLELGDSALYLCASSRDRLSSNTEAFFGQGTRLTVV.

The gene calls are TRBV11-3 and TRBJ2-5; TRBD1 might be the D (6 bases). Germline V gene sequence: CDR1 SGHNT, CDR2 YENEEA. This CDR3 has 13 residues. With 2 bases removed from V and 11 bases from J, the gap between germline ends came to 15 bases. In nucleotides, the CDR3 is TGTGCCAGCAGCTTATACGGGACACTGGATCAGTACTTC. Residues: CASSLYGTLDQYF.

This chain joins TRBV24-1 and TRBJ2-3, with 10 bases fitting TRBD2. The CDR3 length is 15 residues. Trimming cost V 12 bases and J 2 bases; bases outside gene matches: 10. Per germline, CDR1 KGHDR and CDR2 SFDVKD. The CDR3 sequence: CAASGRGDHTDTQYF. DNA of the CDR3: TGTGCCGCGAGCGGGAGGGGGGACCACACAGATACGCAGTATTTT.

The rearrangement uses TRBV28 and TRBJ2-7; 10 bases map to TRBD1. CDR3 length: 15 residues. V lost 2 bases to trimming and J lost 2 bases; unmatched junction nucleotides: 3. Germline assignment: CDR1 MDHEN and CDR2 SYDVKM. CDR3 DNA: TGTGCCAGCAGTTTAGGGACAGGGGCCCCCTACGAGCAGTACTTC. Translation: CASSLGTGAPYEQYF.

The chain carries TRBV11-1 and TRBJ1-2, with TRBD1 as a possible D gene (6 bases). Germline assignment: CDR1 SGHAT and CDR2 FQDESV (reference sequence). V lost 2 bases and J lost 2, with 15 bases in between. The CDR3 spans 16 residues. The CDR3 sequence: CASSLNRGGDNYGYTF. CDR3 nucleotide sequence: TGTGCCAGCAGCTTAAACCGAGGGGGTGACAACTATGGCTACACCTTC. Together with reference TRBV11-1 and TRBJ1-2, the CDR3 gives the full variable domain: EAEVAQSPRYKITEKSQAVAFWCDPISGHATLYWYRQILGQGPELLVQFQDESVVDDSQLPKDRFSAERLKGVDSTLKIQPAELGDSAMYLCASSLNRGGDNYGYTFGSGTRLTVV.

This clone has just one count. V gene TRBV11-1 combines with J gene TRBJ2-5, with TRBD1 matching over 11 bases. Germline loops: CDR1 SGHAT, CDR2 FQDESV (reference sequence). With 4 bases clipped from V and 5 bases from J, the junction kept 9 bases outside the gene matches. The CDR3 has 16 amino acids. CDR3 amino acids: CASSSAGTGGRETQYF. CDR3 DNA sequence: TGTGCCAGCAGCTCCGCCGGGACAGGGGGTAGGGAGACCCAGTACTTC.

Here the CDR3 reads CASSSRGGQADTQYF. The CDR3 nucleotides are TGCGCCAGCAGCTCGCGGGGGGGCCAAGCAGATACGCAGTATTTT. The chain joins TRBV5-1 to TRBJ2-3; 9 bases agree with TRBD2. The CDR3 covers 15 residues. The V gene's germline CDR1 is SGHRS and CDR2 YFSETQ. With V trimmed by 3 bases and J by 4 bases, 6 bases remained unmatched. Complete variable domain (other parts from reference TRBV5-1 and TRBJ2-3): KAGVTQTPRYLIKTRGQQVTLSCSPISGHRSVSWYQQTPGQGLQFLFEYFSETQRNKGNFPGRFSGRQFSNSRSEMNVSTLELGDSALYLCASSSRGGQADTQYFGPGTRLTVL.

The rearrangement uses TRBV5-4 and TRBJ2-7; 7 bases match TRBD1. Germline V gene lookup returns CDR1 SGHNT and CDR2 YYREEE (reference sequence). There are 15 residues in the CDR3. V trimming: 4 bases; J trimming: 5 bases; junction bases outside the gene matches: 12. The CDR3 DNA sequence: TGTGCCAGCAGCCTCTTGACAGGGCCCAGGGACGAGCAGTACTTC. The encoded protein is CASSLLTGPRDEQYF.

The chain has TRBV2 and TRBJ2-2; D is unclear. Trimming took off 3 bases at V and 9 bases at J, with 11 bases between the two ends. The length of the CDR3 is 13 residues. Germline values: CDR1 SNHLY, CDR2 FYNNEI. The CDR3 DNA follows: TGTGCCAGCAGTGATTTAGAACCTCGGGAGCTGTTTTTT. Translated, it gives CASSDLEPRELFF.

This chain joins TRBV9 and TRBJ1-4, with TRBD1 matching over 7 bases. The J segment lost 8 bases and the V segment lost 5 bases, leaving 12 bases of the junction unmatched. The germline gives CDR1 SGDLS, CDR2 YYNGEE. CDR3 length: 15 residues. The CDR3 nucleotides are TGTGCCAGCAGTTCCGACAGGGACATCGACGAAAAACTGTTTTTT. It translates to CASSSDRDIDEKLFF.

This chain uses TRBV10-1 with TRBJ2-3, with 8 bases lining up with TRBD2. This CDR3 has 15 amino acids. V lost 8 bases and J lost 6; bases outside the gene matches: 13. Looked up from germline, CDR1 is WNHNN and CDR2 is SYGVQD (reference sequence). In DNA form, the CDR3 reads TGCGCCAGCTTCCTACGGGGGGGCTCGTCGGATACGCAGTATTTT. The encoded protein is CASFLRGGSSDTQYF.

The chain couples TRBV11-2 to TRBJ2-7; D uncertain. The V end was cut by 3 bases, the J end by 2 bases, with 11 bases between. Germline V gene lookup returns CDR1 SGHAT and CDR2 FQNNGV. The CDR3 spans 14 residues. The CDR3 here is CASSFRIQAYEQYF. The CDR3 DNA follows: TGTGCCAGCAGCTTCCGAATTCAGGCCTACGAGCAGTACTTC.

V usage is TRBV5-1 and J usage is TRBJ1-4; D gene uncertain. The CDR3 consists of 13 residues. Per germline, CDR1 SGHRS and CDR2 YFSETQ. V shed 3 bases and J shed 8 bases, with 11 bases lying between them. The CDR3 is CASSSSGVEKLFF. The DNA of the CDR3 is TGCGCCAGCAGCTCCTCAGGTGTCGAAAAACTGTTTTTT.

The chain recombines TRBV21-1 with TRBJ2-3; TRBD2 reflects the table's D call only, with no check against the DNA. TRBV21-1 is marked as a pseudogene. This CDR3 spans 16 amino acids. The chain's CDR3 is CASSIHKGGITDTQYF. CDR3 sequence (DNA): TGTGCCAGCAGCATTCACAAAGGAGGGATCACAGATACGCAGTATTTT.

This rearrangement joins TRBV12-3 or TRBV12-4 to TRBJ2-1; a weak D match, TRBD1 (6 bases). V shed 1 base and J shed 10 bases, with 8 bases lying between them. CDR3 length equals 12 residues. The CDR3 DNA reads as TGTGCCAGCAGTTTAGATCAGGGGGAGCAGTTCTTC. Its translation: CASSLDQGEQFF.

V is TRBV2 and J is TRBJ1-2, with D possibly TRBD1 on 5 matching bases. The V end lost 1 base, the J end lost 7 bases, and 16 bases lay between the germline ends. The CDR3 loop spans 15 amino acids. Germline V lookup: CDR1 SNHLY, CDR2 FYNNEI. CDR3 DNA: TGTGCCAGCAGTGAAGTTGGTCGGGGGTTGGGTGGCTACACCTTC. This encodes CASSEVGRGLGGYTF.

This clone has just a few counts. The rearrangement uses TRBV2 and TRBJ2-4; possibly TRBD2 for D (5 bases). Trimming took 2 bases from V and 8 from J, leaving 19 bases between them. This CDR3 is 16 amino acids long. The germline V gene has CDR1 SNHLY and CDR2 FYNNEI. The CDR3 bases are TGTGCCAGCAGTGAACTTTTAGGCCTAGGGAGACACATTCAGTACTTC. The encoded protein is CASSELLGLGRHIQYF. Filled out from reference TRBV2 and TRBJ2-4, the complete variable domain reads EPEVTQTPSHQVTQMGQEVILRCVPISNHLYFYWYRQILGQKVEFLVSFYNNEISEKSEIFDDQFSVERPDGSNFTLKIRSTKLEDSAMYFCASSELLGLGRHIQYFGAGTRLSVL.

V and J are TRBV5-4 and TRBJ2-5; 10 bases align to TRBD1. CDR1 is SGHNT, CDR2 YYREEE, per germline (reference sequence). V dropped 3 bases and J dropped 5; count of bases not matched to a gene: 4. The CDR3 is 14 amino acids. In DNA, the CDR3 is TGTGCCAGCAGCTGGACAGGGGGAGGGGAGACCCAGTACTTC. Translated: CASSWTGGGETQYF.

The chain couples TRBV28 to TRBJ2-3, with D maybe TRBD2 (6 bases). This CDR3 is 12 amino acids long. The V and J ends lost 9 bases and 0 bases respectively, with 7 bases between them. Germline V gene sequence: CDR1 MDHEN, CDR2 SYDVKM. CDR3: CASGTSTDTQYF. The CDR3 coding sequence is TGTGCCAGTGGGACTAGCACAGATACGCAGTATTTT.

CDR3 loop: CASRAGEIDSYEQYF. The CDR3 DNA reads TGTGCCAGTAGGGCCGGGGAGATAGACTCCTACGAGCAGTACTTC. The chain couples TRBV19 to TRBJ2-7, with D possibly matching TRBD2 (5 bases). This CDR3 has 15 amino acids. V gave up 6 bases and J gave up 0 bases, with 15 bases separating them. Germline values: CDR1 LNHDA, CDR2 SQIVND (reference sequence). Complete variable domain (other parts from reference TRBV19 and TRBJ2-7): DGGITQSPKYLFRKEGQNVTLSCEQNLNHDAMYWYRQDPGQGLRLIYYSQIVNDFQKGDIAEGYSVSREKKESFPLTVTSAQKNPTAFYLCASRAGEIDSYEQYFGPGTRLTVT.

This clone came up a few times. This chain connects TRBV28 to TRBJ2-7; D is possibly TRBD2 (6 bases). Germline V gene data show CDR1 as MDHEN and CDR2 as SYDVKM. Between the trimmed V and J ends, which lost 11 bases and 0 bases, there was a span of 11 bases. CDR3 length: 12 residues. CDR3 DNA: TGTGCCTCCCGGGGGAGCTCCTACGAGCAGTACTTC. It encodes CASRGSSYEQYF.